These 27 T cell receptor beta chains came from one sample sequenced in a study of T cells in Graves' hyperthyroidism and ophthalmopathy. TCR beta CDR3 regions were amplified from RNA transcripts. HTBI primers were used for first-round RT-PCR of the TCR CDR3. A single record per CDR3 protein comes from TCRdb applying MiXCR to the multiplex PCR reads. The sample lists a few hundred thousand distinct CDR3 sequences, roughly 13% seen once, with 34% in the top ten. Sequencing used blood. The origin of the receptors is a middle-aged woman with Graves' ophthalmopathy.

This sequence joins TRBV28 and TRBJ1-4; D remains ambiguous. CDR3 size: 14 residues. Trimming removed 2 bases at V and 8 bases at J, with 12 bases between. CDR1 and CDR2 from the germline V gene are MDHEN and SYDVKM. CDR3 sequence reads: CASSLREEVEKLFF. The CDR3 DNA reads as TGTGCCAGCAGTTTACGCGAGGAGGTAGAAAAACTGTTTTTT. Looking up the rest from reference TRBV28 and TRBJ1-4 gives the full variable domain: DVKVTQSSRYLVKRTGEKVFLECVQDMDHENMFWYRQDPGLGLRLIYFSYDVKMKEKGDIPEGYSVSREKKERFSLILESASTNQTSMYLCASSLREEVEKLFFGSGTQLSVL.

This chain links TRBV28 with TRBJ1-1; D is uncertain. This CDR3 has 16 residues. Per germline, CDR1 MDHEN and CDR2 SYDVKM. The ends were cut back, 4 bases at V and 2 bases at J, with 17 bases in the middle. CDR3 region: CASSYLLIRGNTEAFF. In DNA form, the CDR3 reads TGTGCCAGCAGTTACCTTCTAATTCGCGGCAACACTGAAGCTTTCTTT.

The genes are TRBV7-9 and TRBJ2-1; TRBD2 aligns across 9 bases. The germline gives CDR1 SEHNR, CDR2 FQNEAQ (reference sequence). The V segment lost 3 bases and the J segment 3 bases; nucleotides outside the gene matches: 9. There are 17 residues in the CDR3. CDR3 coding DNA: TGTGCCAGCAGCTTCGCGGGAGGGGGGTTTGGCTACAATGAGCAGTTCTTC. Protein: CASSFAGGGFGYNEQFF.

This clonotype appeared a few times. A much larger clone is a single base away; this may be a read error. This chain joins TRBV27 and TRBJ1-4; perhaps TRBD1 as D (5 bases). The CDR3 is 17 amino acids. V was shortened by 11 bases and J by 8 bases, with 30 bases between the two germline ends. Germline CDR1 is MNHEY and CDR2 is SMNVEV (reference sequence). CDR3 sequence reads: CAELSEGTRSRGEKLFF. CDR3 nucleotide sequence: TGTGCCGAGCTATCAGAGGGGACCAGGAGTCGAGGCGAAAAACTGTTTTTT.

About this clonotype: This sequence may be a read error, since a much larger clone differs from it by one base. The chain joins TRBV29-1 to TRBJ2-3; D possibly matches TRBD1 or TRBD2 (6 bases each). This CDR3 is 14 amino acids long. Germline loops: CDR1 SQVTM, CDR2 ANQGSEA. CDR3 loop: CSVPGTGRTDTHYF. CDR3 bases: TGCAGCGTTCCAGGTACTGGGAGGACAGATACGCATTATTTT.

The sample holds many counts of this clonotype. The chain recombines TRBV19 with TRBJ2-7; TRBD1 agrees at 9 bases. The CDR3 totals 14 residues. The junction had 7 bases not matched to a gene; V was cut back by 5 bases and J by 5 bases. Germline values: CDR1 LNHDA, CDR2 SQIVND (reference sequence). The CDR3 nucleotides are TGTGCCAGTAGTCCCGGGACAGGGATCCACGAGCAGTACTTC. Residues: CASSPGTGIHEQYF.

As to this clonotype: With a much larger clone just one base away, this may be a read error. The V and J genes are TRBV5-1 and TRBJ1-1; D is unresolved. The CDR3 extends over 14 amino acids. Per germline, CDR1 SGHRS and CDR2 YFSETQ. V lost 0 bases and J lost 4, with 10 bases in between. The DNA for the CDR3 is TGCGCCAGCAGCTTGGGTGCCATGAGCACTGAAGCTTTCTTT. This gives the protein CASSLGAMSTEAFF.

This clonotype has just a few counts. V is TRBV30 and J is TRBJ1-2; 8 bases are a match to TRBD1. The germline V gene encodes CDR1 GTSNPN and CDR2 SVGIG (reference sequence). The CDR3 is 14 residues long. V trimming: 3 bases; J trimming: 4 bases; junction bases outside the gene matches: 7. The CDR3 spells CAWRLQGAGYGYTF. Written as DNA, the CDR3 is TGTGCCTGGAGGCTTCAGGGGGCTGGCTATGGCTACACCTTC.

This clonotype was detected many times. This chain connects TRBV5-1 to TRBJ2-7; tentatively, D is TRBD1 or TRBD2 (5 bases each). CDR1 is SGHRS, CDR2 YFSETQ, per germline. The CDR3 sequence is 14 residues long. The V and J ends lost 6 bases and 0 bases respectively, with 13 bases between them. CDR3 sequence reads: CASKEGRNSYEQYF. In nucleotides, the CDR3 is TGCGCCAGCAAAGAGGGGCGGAACTCCTACGAGCAGTACTTC.

This clonotype was recorded at least ten times. The chain links TRBV5-1 to TRBJ2-2; D is uncertain. The V and J ends lost 2 bases and 7 bases respectively, with 3 bases between them. This CDR3 region has 11 residues. Germline CDR1 SGHRS, CDR2 YFSETQ. CDR3 in amino acids: CASSFFGELFF. In DNA, the CDR3 is TGCGCCAGCAGCTTCTTCGGGGAGCTGTTTTTT.

The chain carries TRBV18 and TRBJ1-2; D perhaps matches TRBD1 (5 bases). Germline CDR1 and CDR2: KGHSH and LQKENI. The germline V and J ends were trimmed by 3 bases and 4 bases, with 18 bases remaining between them. The CDR3 is made up of 16 amino acids. The CDR3 DNA reads as TGTGCCAGCTCACCCAGACGAGGAGGGGATGCCTATGGCTACACCTTC. This sequence encodes CASSPRRGGDAYGYTF.

At least ten counts were recorded for this clonotype. The chain carries TRBV11-2 and TRBJ1-2; no firm D call. V gave up 3 bases and J gave up 1 base, with 9 bases separating them. Germline loops: CDR1 SGHAT, CDR2 FQNNGV. The CDR3 loop spans 14 amino acids. The CDR3 here is CASSLWQNNYGYTF. The CDR3 region has the DNA TGTGCCAGCAGCTTGTGGCAGAATAACTATGGCTACACCTTC.

This sequence joins TRBV5-6 and TRBJ1-1, with D perhaps matching TRBD1 (5 bases). The germline V gene has CDR1 SGHDT and CDR2 YYEEEE. There are 14 residues in the CDR3. V dropped 6 bases and J dropped 5 bases, with 17 bases sitting between them. CDR3 amino acids: CASTPGWGGTEAFF. The CDR3 DNA follows: TGTGCCAGCACCCCGGGATGGGGGGGGACTGAAGCTTTCTTT.

This clonotype was recorded once. This chain uses TRBV7-9 with TRBJ2-5; the match to TRBD2 covers 10 bases. CDR3 size: 17 residues. Germline trimming cut 4 bases from V and 1 base from J; bases unmatched to any gene: 9. Germline values: CDR1 SEHNR, CDR2 FQNEAQ (reference sequence). CDR3 sequence (DNA): TGTGCCAGCAGCTCTCCTAGCGGGAGATATTCCCAAGAGACCCAGTACTTC. It codes for CASSSPSGRYSQETQYF.

This clonotype was picked up many times. The V gene is TRBV2, the J gene TRBJ2-5; 9 nucleotides line up with TRBD2. Germline trimming cut 5 bases from V and 2 bases from J; bases unmatched to any gene: 6. CDR1 is SNHLY, CDR2 FYNNEI, per germline. The CDR3 is made up of 15 amino acids. The CDR3 DNA reads TGTGCCAGCAGTAAGAGCGGGAGGCAACAAGAGACCCAGTACTTC. Protein sequence: CASSKSGRQQETQYF.

This clonotype was seen more than once but under ten times. This chain connects TRBV19 to TRBJ2-2, with D possibly being TRBD2 (6 bases). Trimming took 7 bases from V and 0 from J, leaving 6 bases between them. The CDR3 is 13 amino acids. Germline values: CDR1 LNHDA, CDR2 SQIVND (reference sequence). The chain's CDR3 is CASTSANTGELFF. CDR3 nucleotides: TGTGCCAGTACTAGCGCGAACACCGGGGAGCTGTTTTTT.

This chain joins TRBV5-1 and TRBJ2-1; TRBD2 agrees at 8 bases. CDR3 length equals 14 residues. Germline CDR1 and CDR2: SGHRS and YFSETQ. Trimming cost V 0 bases and J 7 bases; bases outside gene matches: 3. Here the CDR3 reads CASSLVGLENEQFF. The CDR3 nucleotides are TGCGCCAGCAGCTTGGTGGGACTAGAGAATGAGCAGTTCTTC.

This clonotype has a count of ten or more. The chain carries TRBV25-1 and TRBJ1-1, with D possibly being TRBD1 (5 bases). CDR3 length: 11 residues. Germline CDR1 is MGHDK and CDR2 is SYGVNS. Trimming cost V 3 bases and J 8 bases, with 7 bases left between them. This CDR3 reads CASSDEGEAFF. The CDR3, as DNA: TGTGCCAGCAGTGATGAGGGGGAAGCTTTCTTT.

This clonotype has ten or more counts. The J gene is TRBJ1-5, the V gene TRBV2, with a weak D call TRBD1 (5 bases). CDR1 and CDR2 (germline): SNHLY, FYNNEI. V lost 5 bases to trimming and J lost 7 bases, with 21 bases between them. The CDR3 sequence is 16 residues long. The CDR3 coding sequence is TGTGCCAGCAGTCGATCCGGGACGGAAGGGAGGCAGCCCCAGCATTTT. Its protein product is CASSRSGTEGRQPQHF.

The chain combines TRBV9 with TRBJ2-5; 9 bases match TRBD1. The V gene end was trimmed by 3 bases and the J gene end by 4 bases; junction bases not matched to a gene: 7. CDR3 size: 15 residues. Germline assignment: CDR1 SGDLS and CDR2 YYNGEE. CDR3 coding DNA: TGTGCCAGCAGCGCCGACAGGGGGTGGGGAGAGACCCAGTACTTC. Encoded protein: CASSADRGWGETQYF.

The chain links TRBV5-5 to TRBJ2-5, with 9 positions matching TRBD2. There are 16 residues in the CDR3. V lost 4 bases, J lost 10 bases, and 17 bases stayed unmatched. Germline CDR1 and CDR2: SGHKS and YYEKEE (reference sequence). The DNA of the CDR3 is TGTGCCAGCAGCACCATAGCGGGGGCAGATGTACGCGGCCAGTACTTC. Amino acid sequence: CASSTIAGADVRGQYF.

This clonotype has just a few counts. The gene calls are TRBV5-8 and TRBJ2-2, with unresolved D. Germline V CDR1 and CDR2: SGHTS, YDEGEE. CDR3 length: 14 amino acids. V gave up 1 base and J gave up 4 bases, with 8 bases separating them. In DNA, the CDR3 is TGTGCCAGCAGCTTGCTAGTAGCCACCGGGGAGCTGTTTTTT. Protein product: CASSLLVATGELFF.

This clonotype was found many times. The CDR3 region has the DNA TGTGCCACCAGTCCGAGGCCTTATAGCACAGATACGCAGTATTTT. Protein product: CATSPRPYSTDTQYF. The chain links TRBV15 to TRBJ2-3; the D is unclear. The CDR3 length is 15 residues. CDR1 is LNHNV and CDR2 is YYDKDF in the germline V gene (reference sequence). The V end lost 6 bases, the J end lost 0 bases, and 13 bases lay between the germline ends. The full variable domain, completed using reference TRBV15 and TRBJ2-3, is DAMVIQNPRYQVTQFGKPVTLSCSQTLNHNVMYWYQQKSSQAPKLLFHYYDKDFNNEADTPDNFQSRRPNTSFCFLDIRSPGLGDTAMYLCATSPRPYSTDTQYFGPGTRLTVL.

This clonotype has at least ten counts. V usage is TRBV10-3 and J usage is TRBJ1-2; 9 bases fit TRBD1. This CDR3 has 15 amino acids. The V segment lost 7 bases and the J segment 0 bases; nucleotides outside the gene matches: 6. Germline V lookup: CDR1 ENHRY, CDR2 SYGVKD. This chain's CDR3 is CAITRGQGANYGYTF. CDR3 DNA sequence: TGTGCCATCACAAGGGGACAGGGAGCTAACTATGGCTACACCTTC.

The rearrangement links TRBV9 to TRBJ1-2, with TRBD1 matching over 10 bases. Germline-derived CDR1 and CDR2 are SGDLS and YYNGEE. There are 15 residues in the CDR3. V was clipped by 3 bases and J by 5 bases; unmatched bases: 7. The CDR3 loop is CASSARDRGLYGYTF. DNA for the CDR3: TGTGCCAGCAGCGCTCGGGACAGGGGTTTGTATGGCTACACCTTC.

The chain links TRBV4-2 to TRBJ2-3; TRBD1 matches 9 bases. The length of the CDR3 is 14 residues. CDR1 and CDR2 from the germline V gene are LGHNA and YNFKEQ. Unmatched junction bases numbered 4, after V lost 8 bases and J lost 1 base. The CDR3, as DNA: TGTGCCAGCGGTAGGACAGGGGGCACAGATACGCAGTATTTT. Translation: CASGRTGGTDTQYF.

This clonotype has a count of ten or more. J is TRBJ2-3 and V is TRBV7-2, with 11 bases matching TRBD2. This CDR3 is built from 14 residues. Germline CDR1 and CDR2: SGHTA and FQGNSA. V lost 2 bases to trimming and J lost 8 bases; unmatched junction nucleotides: 3. The CDR3 sequence: CASSLIAGGRTQYF. The CDR3, as DNA: TGTGCCAGCAGCTTAATAGCGGGGGGGCGTACGCAGTATTTT.